The 5 T cell receptor beta chains reported below all come from one sample, sequenced in a study of early T cells in non-severe SARS-CoV-2 infection (dated by TCRdb to about 2021). Libraries were prepared through 5' RACE. Sequencing used a NextSeq 500. In TCRdb, the public reads were trimmed at Q25 with fastp and aligned with MiXCR, with productive beta chains retained. CDR3 protein duplicates are merged, each entry listing the most common genes and DNA. The sample has some 50,000 distinct CDR3 sequences on record, 3.5% to 5% of them singletons. Around 6% of the sample goes to the ten largest clones. The source material was whole blood. The receptors here all came from an adult who was a healthcare worker with PCR-confirmed SARS-CoV-2 infection or an uninfected control (not recorded which).

This clonotype was observed at least ten times. The V gene is TRBV7-2, the J gene TRBJ2-4, with a weak D call TRBD2 (5 bases). CDR1 SGHTA and CDR2 FQGNSA come from the germline V gene. The V end lost 0 bases, the J end lost 5 bases, and 8 bases lay between the germline ends. The CDR3 length is 14 residues. CDR3 amino acids: CASSLARAQNIQYF. DNA for the CDR3: TGTGCCAGCAGCTTAGCGAGGGCCCAAAACATTCAGTACTTC.

This clonotype appeared many times. The CDR3 region is CASSFDSTDLNTEAFF. The DNA for the CDR3 is TGTGCCAGCAGCTTCGACTCGACAGACTTGAACACTGAAGCTTTCTTT. The chain uses TRBV7-8 and TRBJ1-1; perhaps TRBD1 as D (5 bases). The CDR3 has 16 residues. CDR1 and CDR2 from the germline V gene are SGHVS and FQNEAQ. Trimming pared 3 bases from V and 0 bases from J, leaving 14 bases between.

This clonotype was observed many times. The chain uses TRBV2 and TRBJ1-2; D is possibly TRBD1 (5 bases). This CDR3 spans 14 amino acids. Germline assignment: CDR1 SNHLY and CDR2 FYNNEI. V was trimmed by 6 bases and J by 4 bases, leaving 15 bases between them. The CDR3 DNA sequence: TGTGCCAGCAGCCGAAAGACAGACCGCTATGGCTACACCTTC. This encodes CASSRKTDRYGYTF. Based on the CDR3 plus reference TRBV2 and TRBJ1-2, the full variable domain is EPEVTQTPSHQVTQMGQEVILRCVPISNHLYFYWYRQILGQKVEFLVSFYNNEISEKSEIFDDQFSVERPDGSNFTLKIRSTKLEDSAMYFCASSRKTDRYGYTFGSGTRLTVV.

The chain uses TRBV29-1 and TRBJ1-2; 8 bases agree with TRBD1. This CDR3 spans 12 amino acids. Germline V gene sequence: CDR1 SQVTM, CDR2 ANQGSEA. Trimming cost V 6 bases and J 8 bases; bases outside gene matches: 8. The CDR3 reads CSVRAGGAGYTF. The DNA of the CDR3 is TGCAGCGTCAGGGCAGGGGGCGCAGGCTACACCTTC.

This clonotype was seen many times. The V and J genes are TRBV20-1 and TRBJ2-3; 8 bases map to TRBD1. The CDR3 covers 15 residues. Looked up from germline, CDR1 is DFQATT and CDR2 is SNEGSKA (reference sequence). Unmatched junction bases numbered 9, after V lost 5 bases and J lost 2 bases. CDR3 residues: CSAVVTGDNTDTQYF. In DNA form, the CDR3 reads TGCAGTGCTGTTGTGACAGGGGACAACACAGATACGCAGTATTTT.